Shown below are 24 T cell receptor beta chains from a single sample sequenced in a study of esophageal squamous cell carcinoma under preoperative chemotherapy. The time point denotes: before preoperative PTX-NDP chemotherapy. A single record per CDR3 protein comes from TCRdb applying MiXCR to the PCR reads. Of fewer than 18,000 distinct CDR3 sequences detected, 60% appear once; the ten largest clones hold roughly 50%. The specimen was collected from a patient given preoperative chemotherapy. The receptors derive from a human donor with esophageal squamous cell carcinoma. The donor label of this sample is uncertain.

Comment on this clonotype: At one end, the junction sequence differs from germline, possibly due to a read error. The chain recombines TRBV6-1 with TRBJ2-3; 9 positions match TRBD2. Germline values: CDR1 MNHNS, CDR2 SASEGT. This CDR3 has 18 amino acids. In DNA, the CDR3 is TGTGCCAGCAGTGGAGCGGGCGGGGGGGGCGGGGCCACAGAGACGCAGTATTTC. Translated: CASSGAGGGGGATETQYF.

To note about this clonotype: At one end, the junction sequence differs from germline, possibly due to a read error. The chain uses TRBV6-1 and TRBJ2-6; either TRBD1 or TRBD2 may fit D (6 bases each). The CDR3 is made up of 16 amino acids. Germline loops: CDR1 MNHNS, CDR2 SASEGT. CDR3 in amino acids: CASSELDSPGANVQTF. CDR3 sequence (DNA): TGTGCCAGCAGTGAACTGGACAGCCCGGGGGCCAACGTGCAGACCTTC.

The CDR3 nucleotides are TGTGCCAGCAGTGACCCTTTCGGGACGGTAGATAATTCACCCCTCCACTTT. Residues: CASSDPFGTVDNSPLHF. The chain uses TRBV6-1 and TRBJ1-6, with a possible D match to TRBD1 (5 bases). V was cut by 3 bases and J by 5 bases, with 17 bases left in between. Germline assignment: CDR1 MNHNS and CDR2 SASEGT. The CDR3 covers 17 residues.

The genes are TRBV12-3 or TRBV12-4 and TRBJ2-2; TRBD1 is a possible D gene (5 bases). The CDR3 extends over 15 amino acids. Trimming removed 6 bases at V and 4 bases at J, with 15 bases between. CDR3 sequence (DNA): TGTGCCAGCAGATTACAGGAGATCTTCACCGGGGAGCTGTTTTTT. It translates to CASRLQEIFTGELFF.

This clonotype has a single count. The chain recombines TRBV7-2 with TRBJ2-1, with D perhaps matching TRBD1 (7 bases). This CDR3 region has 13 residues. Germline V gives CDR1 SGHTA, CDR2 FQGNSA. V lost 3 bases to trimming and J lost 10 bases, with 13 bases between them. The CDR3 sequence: CASSFGGGYEQFF. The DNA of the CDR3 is TGTGCCAGCAGCTTCGGAGGGGGCTACGAGCAGTTCTTC.

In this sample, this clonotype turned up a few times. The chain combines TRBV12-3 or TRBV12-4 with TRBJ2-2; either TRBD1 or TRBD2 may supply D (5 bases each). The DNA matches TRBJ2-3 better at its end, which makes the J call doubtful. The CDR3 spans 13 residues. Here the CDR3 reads CARRGQNTGAQYF. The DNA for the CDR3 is TGTGCCAGGAGGGGTCAGAACACCGGGGCGCAGTATTTT.

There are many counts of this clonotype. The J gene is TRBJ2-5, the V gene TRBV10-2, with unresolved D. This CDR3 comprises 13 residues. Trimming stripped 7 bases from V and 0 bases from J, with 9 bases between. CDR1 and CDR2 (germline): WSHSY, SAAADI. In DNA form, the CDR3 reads TGCGCCAGCAAGTCACCGTACCAAGAGACCCAGTACTTC. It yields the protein CASKSPYQETQYF.

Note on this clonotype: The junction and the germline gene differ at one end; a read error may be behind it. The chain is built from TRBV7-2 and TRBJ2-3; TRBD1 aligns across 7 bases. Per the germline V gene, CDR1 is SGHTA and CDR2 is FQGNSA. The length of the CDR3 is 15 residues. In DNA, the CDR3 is TGTGCCAGGGGGCTAGGGGGCCGAGACACAGAGACCCAGTATTTC. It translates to CARGLGGRDTETQYF.

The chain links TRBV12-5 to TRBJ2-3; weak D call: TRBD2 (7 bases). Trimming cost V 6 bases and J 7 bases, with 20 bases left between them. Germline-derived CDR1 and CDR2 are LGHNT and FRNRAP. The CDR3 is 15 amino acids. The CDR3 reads CASGKGGGAKNTQYF. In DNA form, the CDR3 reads TGTGCTAGTGGAAAGGGGGGGGGCGCCAAAAATACGCAGTATTTT. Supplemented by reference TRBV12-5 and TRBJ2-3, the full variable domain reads DARVTQTPRHKVTEMGQEVTMRCQPILGHNTVFWYRQTMMQGLELLAYFRNRAPLDDSGMPKDRFSAEMPDATLATLKIQPSEPRDSAVYFCASGKGGGAKNTQYFGPGTRLTVL.

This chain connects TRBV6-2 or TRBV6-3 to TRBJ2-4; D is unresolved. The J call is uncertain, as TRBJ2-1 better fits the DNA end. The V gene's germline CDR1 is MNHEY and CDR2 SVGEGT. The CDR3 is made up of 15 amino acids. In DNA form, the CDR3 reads TGTGCCAGCAGTTACGAGATCGGACCCTCGAATGAGCAGTTCTTC. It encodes CASSYEIGPSNEQFF.

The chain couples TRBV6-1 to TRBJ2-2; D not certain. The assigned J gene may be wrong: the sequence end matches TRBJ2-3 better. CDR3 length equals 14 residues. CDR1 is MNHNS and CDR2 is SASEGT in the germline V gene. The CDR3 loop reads CASLLGVNTGTQYF. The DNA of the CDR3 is TGTGCCAGCCTCCTGGGTGTGAACACCGGGACGCAGTATTTT.

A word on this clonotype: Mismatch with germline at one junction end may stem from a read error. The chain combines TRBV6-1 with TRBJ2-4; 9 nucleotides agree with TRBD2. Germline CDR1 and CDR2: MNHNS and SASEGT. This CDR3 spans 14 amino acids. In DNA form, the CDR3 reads TGTCGCGGCGCGGGGGGGGGGGCCAAAAACACGCAGTATTTC. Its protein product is CRGAGGGAKNTQYF.

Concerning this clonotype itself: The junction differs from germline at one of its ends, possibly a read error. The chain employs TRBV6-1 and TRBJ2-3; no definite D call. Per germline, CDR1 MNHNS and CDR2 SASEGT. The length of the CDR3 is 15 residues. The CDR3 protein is CAGAMGCRSADTQYF. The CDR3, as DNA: TGTGCCGGCGCCATGGGGTGCCGGAGCGCAGATACGCAGTATTTC.

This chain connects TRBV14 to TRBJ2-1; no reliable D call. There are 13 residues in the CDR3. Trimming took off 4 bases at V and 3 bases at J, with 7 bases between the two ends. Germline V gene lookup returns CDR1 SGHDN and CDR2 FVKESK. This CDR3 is CASSPNIYNEQFF. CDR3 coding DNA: TGTGCCAGCAGCCCCAACATCTACAATGAGCAGTTCTTC.

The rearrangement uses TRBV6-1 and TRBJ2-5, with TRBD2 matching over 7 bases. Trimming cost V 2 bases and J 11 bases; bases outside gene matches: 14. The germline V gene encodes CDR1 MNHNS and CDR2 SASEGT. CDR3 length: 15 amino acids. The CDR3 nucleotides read TGTGCCAGCAGTGAAATGGGACTACTTGGCAATGAGCAGTACTTC. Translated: CASSEMGLLGNEQYF.

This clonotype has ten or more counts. CDR3 residues: CASSPLYGAYNEQFF. CDR3 in DNA: TGTGCCAGCAGCCCTTTGTATGGGGCCTACAATGAGCAGTTCTTC. The rearrangement uses TRBV7-2 and TRBJ2-1; D is uncertain. Trimming removed 5 bases at V and 2 bases at J, with 13 bases between. The CDR3 runs 15 residues. The germline gives CDR1 SGHTA, CDR2 FQGNSA. Variable domain in full (rest from reference TRBV7-2 and TRBJ2-1): GAGVSQSPSNKVTEKGKDVELRCDPISGHTALYWYRQSLGQGLEFLIYFQGNSAPDKSGLPSDRFSAERTGGSVSTLTIQRTQQEDSAVYLCASSPLYGAYNEQFFGPGTRLTVL.

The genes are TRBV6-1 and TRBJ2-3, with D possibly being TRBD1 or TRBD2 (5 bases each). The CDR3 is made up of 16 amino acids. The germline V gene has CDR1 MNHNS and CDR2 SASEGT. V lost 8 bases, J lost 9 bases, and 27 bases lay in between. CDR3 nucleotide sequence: TGTGCCAGCCGTGTCTCGGGGCTGGGACCCAAAGACACGCAGTATTTT. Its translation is CASRVSGLGPKDTQYF.

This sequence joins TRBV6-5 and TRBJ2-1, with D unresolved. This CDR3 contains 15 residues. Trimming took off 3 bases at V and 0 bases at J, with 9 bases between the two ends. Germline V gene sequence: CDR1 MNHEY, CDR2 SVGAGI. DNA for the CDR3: TGTGCCAGCAGTTATCAGCGTAGCTCCTACAATGAGCAGTTCTTC. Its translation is CASSYQRSSYNEQFF.

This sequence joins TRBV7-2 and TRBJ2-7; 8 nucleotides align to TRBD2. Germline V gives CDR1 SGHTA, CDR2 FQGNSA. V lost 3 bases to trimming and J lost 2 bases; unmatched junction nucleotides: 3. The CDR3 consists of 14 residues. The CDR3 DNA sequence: TGTGCCAGCAGCTTGACTAGCGTCACCTACGAGCAGTACTTC. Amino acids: CASSLTSVTYEQYF.

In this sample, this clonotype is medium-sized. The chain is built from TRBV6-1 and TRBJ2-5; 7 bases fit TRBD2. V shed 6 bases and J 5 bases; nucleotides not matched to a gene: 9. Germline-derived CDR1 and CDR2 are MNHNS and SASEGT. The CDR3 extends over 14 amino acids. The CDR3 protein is CASSPGLVRETQYF. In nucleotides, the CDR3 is TGTGCCAGCAGCCCCGGACTAGTCCGCGAGACCCAGTACTTC.

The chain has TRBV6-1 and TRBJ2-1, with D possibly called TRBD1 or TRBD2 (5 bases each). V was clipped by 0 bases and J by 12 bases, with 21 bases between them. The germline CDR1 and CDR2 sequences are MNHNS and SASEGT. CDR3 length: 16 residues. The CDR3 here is CASSEAWGAGVQGQFF. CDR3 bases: TGTGCCAGCAGTGAAGCATGGGGAGCCGGGGTTCAGGGGCAGTTCTTC.

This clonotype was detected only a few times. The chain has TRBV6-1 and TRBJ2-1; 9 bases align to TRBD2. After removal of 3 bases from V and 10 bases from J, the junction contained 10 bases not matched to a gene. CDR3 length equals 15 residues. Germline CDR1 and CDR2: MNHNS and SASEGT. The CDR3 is CASSDPGLALREQFF. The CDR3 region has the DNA TGTGCCAGCAGTGACCCGGGACTAGCTCTTAGGGAGCAGTTCTTC.

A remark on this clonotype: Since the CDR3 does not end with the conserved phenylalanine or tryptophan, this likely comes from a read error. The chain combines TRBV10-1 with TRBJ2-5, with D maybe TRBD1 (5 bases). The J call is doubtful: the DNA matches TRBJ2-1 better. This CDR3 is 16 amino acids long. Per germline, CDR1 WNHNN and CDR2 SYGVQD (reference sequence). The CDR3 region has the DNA TGCGCCAGCAGTGAGTCGCCAGGGTCGGAACCAGAGACCCAGTTCTTG. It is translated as CASSESPGSEPETQFL.

DNA for the CDR3: TGCGCCAGCAGCCCCGTGGGGACTAGCGTGGCAGATACGCAGTATTTT. Encoded protein: CASSPVGTSVADTQYF. The chain uses TRBV4-3 and TRBJ2-3, with 10 nucleotides matching TRBD2. The CDR3 runs 16 residues. The ends lost 4 bases at V and 4 bases at J; junction bases unmatched: 8. Per germline, CDR1 LGHNA and CDR2 YSLEER.